Following are 23 T cell receptor beta chains from one sample sequenced in a study of blood T cell repertoires in COVID-19. Using immunoSEQ multiplex PCR, the repertoire was profiled, and TCRdb retains in-frame clones only, with some absent. Here the sample spans under 200,000 clones, about 80% being singletons. The material sequenced was PBMCs or T cells enriched from blood (not recorded which). These receptors all stem from a man in his fifties or sixties who had recovered from COVID-19.

The V call is TRBV6-5, the J call TRBJ2-1, with TRBD1 identical over 9 bases. Germline CDR1 is MNHEY and CDR2 is SVGAGI. This CDR3 has 15 residues. J gave up 7 bases and V 0 bases, and 4 bases lay outside the gene matches. CDR3 sequence (DNA): TGTGCCAGCAGTTACTCGAGGACAGGGGTAAATGAGCAGTTCTTC. This gives the protein CASSYSRTGVNEQFF.

V gene TRBV19 combines with J gene TRBJ1-3; no clear D. CDR3 size: 14 residues. Per the germline V gene, CDR1 is LNHDA and CDR2 is SQIVND (reference sequence). V lost 2 bases, J lost 4 bases, and 9 bases lay in between. CDR3 in DNA: TGTGCCAGTAGTATACCGGGGTACGGAAACACCATATATTTT. This codes for CASSIPGYGNTIYF.

V usage is TRBV7-3 and J usage is TRBJ2-3; 8 bases are shared with TRBD2. Germline CDR1 is SGHTA and CDR2 is FQGTGA. The CDR3 loop spans 14 amino acids. The V gene end was trimmed by 8 bases and the J gene end by 4 bases; junction bases not matched to a gene: 8. Here the CDR3 DNA reads TGTGCCAGCGGGCTAGCGGGCGGGGCAGATACGCAGTATTTT. Its translation: CASGLAGGADTQYF.

The gene calls are TRBV5-1 and TRBJ2-3, with D perhaps matching TRBD2 (6 bases). This CDR3 region has 18 residues. Germline values: CDR1 SGHRS, CDR2 YFSETQ. V lost 5 bases and J 0 bases, leaving 22 bases between the germline ends. The CDR3 coding sequence is TGCGCCAGCAGGTGGCCTAGCGCAACTATTTCTAGCACAGATACGCAGTATTTT. Its protein is CASRWPSATISSTDTQYF.

This rearrangement joins TRBV19 to TRBJ1-2, with a weak D call TRBD1 (6 bases). CDR1 is LNHDA and CDR2 is SQIVND in the germline V gene (reference sequence). V dropped 2 bases and J dropped 7 bases, with 14 bases sitting between them. The CDR3 is 14 amino acids. CDR3 protein: CASSISLQGFGYTF. CDR3 DNA sequence: TGTGCCAGTAGTATATCCCTACAGGGTTTTGGCTACACCTTC.

This rearrangement joins TRBV18 to TRBJ1-4; 7 nucleotides align to TRBD1. Unmatched junction bases numbered 12, after V lost 6 bases and J lost 8 bases. The V gene's germline CDR1 is KGHSH and CDR2 LQKENI. The CDR3 length is 15 residues. The CDR3 bases are TGTGCCAGCTCCCGCGACAGGGCCCTTGGAGAAAAACTGTTTTTT. Protein sequence: CASSRDRALGEKLFF.

V gene TRBV9 combines with J gene TRBJ1-5; TRBD1 is a possible D gene (6 bases). The CDR3 runs to 17 residues. Germline CDR1 is SGDLS and CDR2 is YYNGEE. The germline V and J ends were trimmed by 3 bases and 4 bases, with 20 bases remaining between them. The CDR3 sequence is CASSARRYRVRNQPQHF. The CDR3 DNA follows: TGTGCCAGCAGCGCGCGACGATACAGGGTACGGAATCAGCCCCAGCATTTT.

In DNA, the CDR3 is TGTGCCAGCAGCCCCCGGGGTGGACAGGGGGGCGGCAATGAGCAGTTCTTC. It specifies CASSPRGGQGGGNEQFF. The chain combines TRBV7-2 with TRBJ2-1, with 10 bases identical to TRBD1. The V segment lost 5 bases and the J segment 6 bases; nucleotides outside the gene matches: 13. This CDR3 is 17 amino acids long. Germline CDR1 SGHTA, CDR2 FQGNSA.

This chain joins TRBV6-1 and TRBJ2-1; TRBD1 agrees at 8 bases. The germline V gene encodes CDR1 MNHNS and CDR2 SASEGT. The CDR3 is made up of 18 amino acids. V gave up 2 bases and J gave up 7 bases; unmatched junction bases: 16. This CDR3 is CASSEPRRRTGKGNEQFF. DNA for the CDR3: TGTGCCAGCAGTGAACCCCGGAGGAGGACAGGGAAGGGGAATGAGCAGTTCTTC.

This chain uses TRBV5-4 with TRBJ2-1, with D possibly being TRBD2 (7 bases). This CDR3 comprises 13 residues. Germline CDR1 and CDR2: SGHNT and YYREEE (reference sequence). V was clipped by 5 bases and J by 6 bases, with 12 bases between them. The CDR3 DNA reads as TGTGCCAGCAGGAGGGGGGGCCGCAATGAGCAGTTCTTC. It translates to CASRRGGRNEQFF.

V and J are TRBV7-9 and TRBJ1-2, with D possibly TRBD1 on 5 matching bases. There are 14 residues in the CDR3. V shed 6 bases and J shed 4 bases, with 15 bases lying between them. Germline assignment: CDR1 SEHNR and CDR2 FQNEAQ (reference sequence). CDR3 bases: TGTGCCAGCAGACCCTCTGGGCAGGGCTATGGCTACACCTTC. Protein product: CASRPSGQGYGYTF.

The V gene is TRBV10-3, the J gene TRBJ2-6, with 7 bases aligning to TRBD2. Per the germline V gene, CDR1 is ENHRY and CDR2 is SYGVKD. The CDR3 has 16 amino acids. J lost 2 bases, V lost 5 bases, and 6 bases had no gene match. For the CDR3, the DNA is TGTGCCATCAGTCATGGACTAGGAGCTGGGGCCAACGTCCTGACTTTC. Translating it yields CAISHGLGAGANVLTF.

The rearrangement joins TRBV5-6 to TRBJ2-3; TRBD1 matches 8 bases. CDR3 size: 14 residues. V trimming: 2 bases; J trimming: 9 bases; junction bases outside the gene matches: 8. Germline V gene lookup returns CDR1 SGHDT and CDR2 YYEEEE. The CDR3 region is CASSFRGPGSTQYF. The CDR3 coding sequence is TGTGCCAGCAGCTTCAGGGGGCCAGGGTCCACGCAGTATTTT. Combining the CDR3 with reference TRBV5-6 and TRBJ2-3 gives the whole variable domain DAGVTQSPTHLIKTRGQQVTLRCSPKSGHDTVSWYQQALGQGPQFIFQYYEEEERQRGNFPDRFSGHQFPNYSSELNVNALLLGDSALYLCASSFRGPGSTQYFGPGTRLTVL.

J is TRBJ2-1 and V is TRBV7-9; the D is unclear. Germline V gene sequence: CDR1 SEHNR, CDR2 FQNEAQ (reference sequence). With 6 bases removed from V and 0 bases from J, the gap between germline ends came to 15 bases. The CDR3 is made up of 16 amino acids. This CDR3 reads CASRGRSRSSYNEQFF. CDR3 coding DNA: TGTGCCAGCAGAGGCCGCAGCCGGAGCTCCTACAATGAGCAGTTCTTC.

The CDR3 coding sequence is TGTGCCAGCAGCTTTGGGACAGGGAGCTCTGGAAACACCATATATTTT. As protein: CASSFGTGSSGNTIYF. The rearrangement uses TRBV7-8 and TRBJ1-3; 9 bases match TRBD1. The CDR3 is made up of 16 amino acids. Trimming removed 3 bases from V and 0 bases from J; junction bases left unmatched: 3. CDR1 is SGHVS and CDR2 is FQNEAQ in the germline V gene.

V is TRBV19 and J is TRBJ1-2; TRBD1 agrees at 9 bases. This CDR3 is 14 amino acids long. Germline V CDR1 and CDR2: LNHDA, SQIVND (reference sequence). V shed 6 bases and J 3 bases; nucleotides not matched to a gene: 5. CDR3 region: CASRGDRVYYGYTF. The CDR3 coding sequence is TGTGCCAGTAGGGGGGACAGGGTCTACTATGGCTACACCTTC.

The rearrangement uses TRBV11-3 and TRBJ2-1, with TRBD1 matching over 7 bases. Germline V gene lookup returns CDR1 SGHNT and CDR2 YENEEA. This CDR3 contains 14 residues. V was clipped by 5 bases and J by 8 bases; unmatched bases: 9. The CDR3 loop is CASSERQGSDEQFF. DNA for the CDR3: TGTGCCAGCAGCGAAAGACAGGGTAGCGATGAGCAGTTCTTC.

V usage is TRBV5-4 and J usage is TRBJ2-1, with 8 bases that match TRBD1. The CDR3 totals 16 residues. V was clipped by 5 bases and J by 1 base; unmatched bases: 8. CDR1 and CDR2 (germline): SGHNT, YYREEE (reference sequence). This CDR3 reads CASSGRTGSSYNEQFF. The CDR3 bases are TGTGCCAGCAGTGGGAGGACAGGGTCTTCCTACAATGAGCAGTTCTTC.

V usage is TRBV6-5 and J usage is TRBJ2-7; perhaps TRBD1 as D (6 bases). This CDR3 has 13 residues. Germline values: CDR1 MNHEY, CDR2 SVGAGI. Trimming took off 2 bases at V and 1 base at J, with 6 bases between the two ends. The CDR3 bases are TGTGCCAGCAGTTACGGACAGTCCTACGAGCAGTACTTC. Residues: CASSYGQSYEQYF.

This clone occurred a few times. The chain is built from TRBV25-1 and TRBJ1-4; 10 bases are shared with TRBD1. Trimming removed 6 bases from V and 0 bases from J; junction bases left unmatched: 7. The CDR3 is 17 amino acids. Looked up from germline, CDR1 is MGHDK and CDR2 is SYGVNS. For the CDR3, the DNA is TGTGCCAGCAGCCGGGACAGGGGTCATGCAACTAATGAAAAACTGTTTTTT. Translation gives CASSRDRGHATNEKLFF.

The V gene is TRBV3-1 (or the pseudogene TRBV3-2), the J gene TRBJ1-1; 8 nucleotides agree with TRBD1. Germline loops: CDR1 LGHDT, CDR2 YNNKEL (reference sequence). The ends lost 4 bases at V and 4 bases at J; junction bases unmatched: 11. This CDR3 is 16 amino acids long. The CDR3 nucleotides read TGTGCCAGCAGCCCCAAGAAACGGACAGGGCTCACTGAAGCTTTCTTT. This gives the protein CASSPKKRTGLTEAFF.

V gene TRBV7-2 combines with J gene TRBJ2-4, with D possibly matching TRBD1 (5 bases). CDR1 is SGHTA and CDR2 is FQGNSA in the germline V gene. This CDR3 is built from 16 residues. Trimming removed 3 bases from V and 0 bases from J, with 12 bases in between. The CDR3 loop reads CASSFSTGQAKNIQYF. Written as DNA, the CDR3 is TGTGCCAGCAGCTTTTCTACAGGACAAGCCAAAAACATTCAGTACTTC.

This clone occurred once. This chain links TRBV6-2 or TRBV6-3 with TRBJ2-7, with a weak D call TRBD1 (6 bases). The germline V gene has CDR1 MNHEY and CDR2 SVGEGT. CDR3 length equals 15 residues. The V end was cut by 6 bases, the J end by 1 base, with 16 bases between. The CDR3 DNA is TGTGCCAGCAGCCTTGACAGGTTCGCTTCCTACGAGCAGTACTTC. Residues: CASSLDRFASYEQYF.